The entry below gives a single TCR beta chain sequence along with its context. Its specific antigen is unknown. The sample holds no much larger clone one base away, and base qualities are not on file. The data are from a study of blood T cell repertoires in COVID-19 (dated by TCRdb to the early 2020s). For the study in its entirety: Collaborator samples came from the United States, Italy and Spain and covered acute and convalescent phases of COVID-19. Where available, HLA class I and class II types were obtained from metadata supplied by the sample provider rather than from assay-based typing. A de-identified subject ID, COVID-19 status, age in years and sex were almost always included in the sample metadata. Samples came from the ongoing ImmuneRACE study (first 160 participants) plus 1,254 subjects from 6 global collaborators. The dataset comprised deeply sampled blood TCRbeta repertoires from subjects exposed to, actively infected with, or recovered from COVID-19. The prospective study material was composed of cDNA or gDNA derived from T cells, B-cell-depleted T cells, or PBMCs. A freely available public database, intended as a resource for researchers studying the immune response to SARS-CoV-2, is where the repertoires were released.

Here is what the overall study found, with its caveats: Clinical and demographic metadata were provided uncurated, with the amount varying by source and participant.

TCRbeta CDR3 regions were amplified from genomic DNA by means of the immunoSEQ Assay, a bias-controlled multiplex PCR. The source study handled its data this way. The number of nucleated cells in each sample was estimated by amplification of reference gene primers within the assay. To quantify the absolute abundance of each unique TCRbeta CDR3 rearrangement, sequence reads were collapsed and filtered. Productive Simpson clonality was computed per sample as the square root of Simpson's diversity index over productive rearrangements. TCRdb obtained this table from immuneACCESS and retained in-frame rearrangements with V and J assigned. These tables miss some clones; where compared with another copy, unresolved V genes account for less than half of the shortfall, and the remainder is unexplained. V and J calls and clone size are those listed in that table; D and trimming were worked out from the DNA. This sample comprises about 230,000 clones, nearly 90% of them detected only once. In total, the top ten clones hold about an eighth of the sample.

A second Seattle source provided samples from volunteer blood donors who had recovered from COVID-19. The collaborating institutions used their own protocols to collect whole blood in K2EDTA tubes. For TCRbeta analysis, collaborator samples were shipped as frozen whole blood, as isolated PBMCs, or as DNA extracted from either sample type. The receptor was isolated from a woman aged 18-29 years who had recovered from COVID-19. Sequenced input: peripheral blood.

The DNA reads TGTGCCAGCAGTCGGGACTGGCCCAGTGAGCAGTTCTTC. Translated, this gives CASSRDWPSEQFF. The sequence is built from TRBV6-5 and TRBJ2-1, and the D gene may be TRBD2, 6 bases matching. From the germline V gene, CDR1 is MNHEY and CDR2 is SVGAGI. From the cysteine through the phenylalanine, the CDR3 covers 13 amino acids. Only CDR3 DNA is held: 39 bases, read in frame from base 1. The junction shows trimming of 5 bases on V and 9 bases on J, plus 14 bases between the germline ends.